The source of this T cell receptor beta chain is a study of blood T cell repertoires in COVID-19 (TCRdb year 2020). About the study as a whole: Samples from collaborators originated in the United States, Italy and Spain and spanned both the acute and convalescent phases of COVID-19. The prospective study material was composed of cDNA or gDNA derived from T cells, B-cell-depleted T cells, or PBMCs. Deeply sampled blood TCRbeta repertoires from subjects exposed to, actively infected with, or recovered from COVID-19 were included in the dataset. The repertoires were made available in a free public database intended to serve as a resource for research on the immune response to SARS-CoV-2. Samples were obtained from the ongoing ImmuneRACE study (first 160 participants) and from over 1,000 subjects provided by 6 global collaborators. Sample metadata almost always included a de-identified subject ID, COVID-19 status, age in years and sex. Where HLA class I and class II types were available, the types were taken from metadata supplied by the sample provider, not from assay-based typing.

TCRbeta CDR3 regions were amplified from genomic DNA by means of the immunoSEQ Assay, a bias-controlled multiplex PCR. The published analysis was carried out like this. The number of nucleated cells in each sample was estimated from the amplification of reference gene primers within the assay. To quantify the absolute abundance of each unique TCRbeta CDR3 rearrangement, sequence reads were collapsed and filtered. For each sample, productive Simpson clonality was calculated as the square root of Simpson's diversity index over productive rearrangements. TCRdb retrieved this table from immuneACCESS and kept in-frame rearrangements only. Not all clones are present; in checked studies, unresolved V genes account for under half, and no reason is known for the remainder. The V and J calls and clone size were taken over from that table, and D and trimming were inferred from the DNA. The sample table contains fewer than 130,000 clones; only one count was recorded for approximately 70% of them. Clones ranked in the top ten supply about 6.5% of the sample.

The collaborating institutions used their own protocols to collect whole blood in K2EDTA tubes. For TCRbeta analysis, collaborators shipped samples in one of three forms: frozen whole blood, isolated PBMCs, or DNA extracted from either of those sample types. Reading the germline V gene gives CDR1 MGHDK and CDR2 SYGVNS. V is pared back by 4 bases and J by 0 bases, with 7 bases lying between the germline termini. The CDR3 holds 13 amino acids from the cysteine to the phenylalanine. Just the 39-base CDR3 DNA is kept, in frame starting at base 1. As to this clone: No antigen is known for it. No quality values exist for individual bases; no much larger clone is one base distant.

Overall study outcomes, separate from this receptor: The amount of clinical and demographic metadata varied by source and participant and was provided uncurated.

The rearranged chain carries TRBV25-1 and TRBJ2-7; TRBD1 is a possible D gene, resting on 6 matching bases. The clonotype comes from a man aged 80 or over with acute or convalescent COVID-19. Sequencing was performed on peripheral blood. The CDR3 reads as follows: CASSGDTSYEQYF. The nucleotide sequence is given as TGTGCCAGCAGTGGGGACACCTCCTACGAGCAGTACTTC.